This entry describes one TCR beta chain. The germline V gene has CDR1 SGDLS and CDR2 YYNGEE. Germline trimming cut 1 base from V and 5 bases from J; bases unmatched to any gene: 10. The CDR3 is made up of 16 amino acids. The data were obtained in a study of blood T cell repertoires in COVID-19. Background on the study: The United States, Italy and Spain provided the acute and convalescent COVID-19 samples. T cells, B-cell-depleted T cells, or PBMCs supplied cDNA or gDNA.

Sequencing used immunoSEQ multiplex PCR; TCRdb keeps in-frame clones, though not all of them. The sample has 260,000 or so clones, 88% seen once. Sequenced sample: peripheral blood. V usage is TRBV9 and J usage is TRBJ2-7; 9 bases are a match to TRBD1. The sequence derives from a human donor in a cohort sampled during active COVID-19. CDR3: CASSVSPGTGFNEQYF. CDR3 in DNA: TGTGCCAGCAGCGTATCCCCCGGGACAGGGTTCAACGAGCAGTACTTC.